The 21 T cell receptor beta chains below were found in one sample sequenced in a study of blood T cell repertoires in COVID-19. Sequencing used immunoSEQ multiplex PCR; TCRdb keeps in-frame clones, though not all of them. The sample holds 150,000 to 200,000 clones, 88% seen once. What was sequenced was PBMCs or T cells enriched from blood (not recorded which). These receptors were obtained from a young woman who had recovered from COVID-19.

In nucleotides, the CDR3 is TGTGCCAGCTCACCAGGACTAGCGGGAGGGCCCCACGAGCAGTACTTC. Its translation: CASSPGLAGGPHEQYF. The rearrangement uses TRBV18 and TRBJ2-7; 15 bases map to TRBD2. CDR3 length equals 16 residues. V trimming: 2 bases; J trimming: 5 bases; junction bases outside the gene matches: 4. CDR1 and CDR2 (germline): KGHSH, LQKENI.

V and J are TRBV2 and TRBJ1-1; D ambiguous. Germline V CDR1 and CDR2: SNHLY, FYNNEI. The V end was cut by 3 bases, the J end by 0 bases, with 8 bases between. The CDR3 spans 14 residues. The CDR3 sequence: CASSDNRMNTEAFF. The CDR3 bases are TGTGCCAGCAGTGACAACAGAATGAACACTGAAGCTTTCTTT. Filled out from reference TRBV2 and TRBJ1-1, the complete variable domain reads EPEVTQTPSHQVTQMGQEVILRCVPISNHLYFYWYRQILGQKVEFLVSFYNNEISEKSEIFDDQFSVERPDGSNFTLKIRSTKLEDSAMYFCASSDNRMNTEAFFGQGTRLTVV.

The chain couples TRBV9 to TRBJ2-1, with unresolved D. Germline CDR1 and CDR2: SGDLS and YYNGEE. The CDR3 loop spans 15 amino acids. V was trimmed by 4 bases and J by 0 bases, leaving 11 bases between them. The CDR3 sequence: CASSPSGPSYNEQFF. In DNA form, the CDR3 reads TGTGCCAGCAGCCCTAGTGGTCCCTCCTACAATGAGCAGTTCTTC.

The chain recombines TRBV9 with TRBJ1-4; 9 nucleotides agree with TRBD1. The germline V gene has CDR1 SGDLS and CDR2 YYNGEE. The CDR3 has 16 amino acids. Losses at the gene ends were 3 bases for V and 2 bases for J; bases not matched to a gene: 5. The CDR3 nucleotides are TGTGCCAGCAGCGCCCAACAGGGGGCCACTAATGAAAAACTGTTTTTT. Translating it yields CASSAQQGATNEKLFF.

The rearrangement joins TRBV19 to TRBJ2-7, with a possible D match to TRBD2 (6 bases). Trimming shortened V by 3 bases and J by 6 bases, and 15 bases separated the two germline ends. The CDR3 runs to 14 residues. The germline V gene encodes CDR1 LNHDA and CDR2 SQIVND (reference sequence). DNA for the CDR3: TGTGCCAGTAGTATCATGGGACTGGAAGGCGAGCAGTACTTC. Translating gives CASSIMGLEGEQYF.

This chain joins TRBV28 and TRBJ2-5; D is uncertain. This CDR3 spans 14 amino acids. The V and J ends lost 3 bases and 1 base respectively, with 9 bases between them. Per germline, CDR1 MDHEN and CDR2 SYDVKM. The CDR3 protein is CASSLQQLQETQYF. The DNA of the CDR3 is TGTGCCAGCAGTTTGCAACAGCTCCAAGAGACCCAGTACTTC.

V gene TRBV9 combines with J gene TRBJ1-4; 9 bases align to TRBD1. Trimming removed 5 bases from V and 7 bases from J; junction bases left unmatched: 6. The germline CDR1 and CDR2 sequences are SGDLS and YYNGEE. The CDR3 runs to 14 residues. The CDR3 region has the DNA TGTGCCAGCAGTGGACAGGGGATGGTTGAAAAACTGTTTTTT. Translation: CASSGQGMVEKLFF.

The chain employs TRBV13 and TRBJ2-5, with 9 bases fitting TRBD2. V lost 3 bases to trimming and J lost 1 base; unmatched junction nucleotides: 6. CDR3 length equals 16 residues. Germline V gene sequence: CDR1 PRHDT, CDR2 FYEKMQ (reference sequence). CDR3 amino acids: CASSFGVAGVQETQYF. The DNA of the CDR3 is TGTGCCAGCAGCTTTGGGGTAGCGGGGGTCCAAGAGACCCAGTACTTC.

This chain joins TRBV13 and TRBJ1-1; 7 bases agree with TRBD1. The trim removed 4 bases at V and 5 bases at J, leaving 4 bases unmatched. The V gene's germline CDR1 is PRHDT and CDR2 FYEKMQ (reference sequence). This CDR3 has 13 residues. CDR3 in DNA: TGTGCCAGCAGCTCGACAGGGTGGACTGAAGCTTTCTTT. Protein product: CASSSTGWTEAFF.

This clone has at least ten counts. The rearrangement links TRBV27 to TRBJ1-6; weak D call: TRBD1 (6 bases). Trimming took 3 bases from V and 1 from J, leaving 16 bases between them. The germline V gene has CDR1 MNHEY and CDR2 SMNVEV (reference sequence). This CDR3 comprises 18 residues. Here the CDR3 DNA reads TGTGCCAGCAGTTTGACCTTCCAGGGGTCGTCCTATAATTCACCCCTCCACTTT. Encoded protein: CASSLTFQGSSYNSPLHF.

For this clone: Sequence at one end of the junction differs from germline and may be a read error. The V and J genes are TRBV24-1 and TRBJ1-2; no reliable D call. The CDR3 consists of 11 residues. Germline V gene sequence: CDR1 KGHDR, CDR2 SFDVKD. CDR3 in amino acids: CATSDFQEYSF. The CDR3, as DNA: TGTGCCACCAGTGATTTTCAAGAGTACAGCTTC.

This CDR3 reads CASRPEAGINNEQFF. DNA of the CDR3: TGTGCCAGCAGACCGGAAGCGGGGATCAACAATGAGCAGTTCTTC. The chain uses TRBV27 and TRBJ2-1, with 7 bases that match TRBD2. Unmatched junction bases numbered 10, after V lost 6 bases and J lost 5 bases. The CDR3 contains 15 residues. Germline values: CDR1 MNHEY, CDR2 SMNVEV (reference sequence).

The chain carries TRBV4-2 and TRBJ2-1, with 13 bases lining up with TRBD2. J lost 7 bases, V lost 4 bases, and 4 bases had no gene match. Germline CDR1 is LGHNA and CDR2 is YNFKEQ. The CDR3 has 15 residues. The CDR3 is CASSLAGLAGNEQFF. CDR3 in DNA: TGTGCCAGCAGCCTCGCGGGACTAGCGGGGAATGAGCAGTTCTTC.

In its sample, this clone was seen once. The CDR3 is CAWRENRELAEAFF. The CDR3 bases are TGTGCCTGGAGGGAGAACAGGGAATTGGCTGAAGCTTTCTTT. The rearrangement links TRBV30 to TRBJ1-1; TRBD1 is a possible D gene (6 bases). There are 14 residues in the CDR3. Germline CDR1 reads GTSNPN; CDR2 reads SVGIG (reference sequence). Deletions cut 3 bases from V and 6 bases from J, with 17 bases between.

The chain employs TRBV9 and TRBJ2-5; TRBD2 matches at 10 bases. The CDR3 is 15 amino acids. Germline trimming cut 1 base from V and 5 bases from J; bases unmatched to any gene: 5. Germline V CDR1 and CDR2: SGDLS, YYNGEE. Here the CDR3 DNA reads TGTGCCAGCAGCGTACGTACTAGCGGGGCCGAGACCCAGTACTTC. This codes for CASSVRTSGAETQYF.

This rearrangement joins TRBV30 to TRBJ2-5; no clear D gene. Germline lookup yields CDR1 GTSNPN and CDR2 SVGIG (reference sequence). The ends were cut back, 3 bases at V and 5 bases at J, with 7 bases in the middle. This CDR3 spans 11 amino acids. The CDR3, as DNA: TGTGCCTGGAGGTTAATCGAGACCCAGTACTTC. Its protein is CAWRLIETQYF.

The gene calls are TRBV27 and TRBJ1-6; 8 bases agree with TRBD1. CDR3 size: 17 residues. V trimming: 0 bases; J trimming: 4 bases; junction bases outside the gene matches: 5. CDR1 MNHEY and CDR2 SMNVEV come from the germline V gene (reference sequence). CDR3 protein: CASSLSIRGQYNSPLHF. The CDR3, as DNA: TGTGCCAGCAGTTTATCGATCAGGGGGCAATATAATTCACCCCTCCACTTT.

The J gene is TRBJ1-4, the V gene TRBV2; 7 bases match TRBD1. V gave up 8 bases and J gave up 4 bases; unmatched junction bases: 4. The germline gives CDR1 SNHLY, CDR2 FYNNEI. CDR3 length: 13 residues. The CDR3 region is CASFRDSNEKLFF. CDR3 DNA: TGTGCCAGCTTCCGGGACAGTAATGAAAAACTGTTTTTT.

This chain uses TRBV3-1 (or the pseudogene TRBV3-2) with TRBJ1-1; maybe TRBD1 (6 bases). V lost 2 bases to trimming and J lost 1 base, with 8 bases between them. The germline V gene has CDR1 LGHDT and CDR2 YNNKEL (reference sequence). The CDR3 is 14 amino acids. DNA of the CDR3: TGTGCCAGCAGCCAAACAGGGCAGAACACTGAAGCTTTCTTT. Residues: CASSQTGQNTEAFF.

The genes are TRBV28 and TRBJ2-3; D remains unclear. The V end lost 8 bases, the J end lost 5 bases, and 14 bases lay between the germline ends. This CDR3 spans 13 amino acids. The germline V gene encodes CDR1 MDHEN and CDR2 SYDVKM. CDR3 nucleotides: TGTGCCAGCGTAACAAGACTCCAAGATACGCAGTATTTT. It specifies CASVTRLQDTQYF. The complete variable domain, with remaining parts taken from reference TRBV28 and TRBJ2-3, reads DVKVTQSSRYLVKRTGEKVFLECVQDMDHENMFWYRQDPGLGLRLIYFSYDVKMKEKGDIPEGYSVSREKKERFSLILESASTNQTSMYLCASVTRLQDTQYFGPGTRLTVL.

This rearrangement joins TRBV20-1 to TRBJ2-1; D remains unclear. V lost 6 bases to trimming and J lost 6 bases, with 9 bases between them. The CDR3 consists of 11 residues. Germline CDR1 reads DFQATT; CDR2 reads SNEGSKA (reference sequence). DNA of the CDR3: TGCAGTGCGAGGAGCCCCAATGAGCAGTTCTTC. Its translation is CSARSPNEQFF.